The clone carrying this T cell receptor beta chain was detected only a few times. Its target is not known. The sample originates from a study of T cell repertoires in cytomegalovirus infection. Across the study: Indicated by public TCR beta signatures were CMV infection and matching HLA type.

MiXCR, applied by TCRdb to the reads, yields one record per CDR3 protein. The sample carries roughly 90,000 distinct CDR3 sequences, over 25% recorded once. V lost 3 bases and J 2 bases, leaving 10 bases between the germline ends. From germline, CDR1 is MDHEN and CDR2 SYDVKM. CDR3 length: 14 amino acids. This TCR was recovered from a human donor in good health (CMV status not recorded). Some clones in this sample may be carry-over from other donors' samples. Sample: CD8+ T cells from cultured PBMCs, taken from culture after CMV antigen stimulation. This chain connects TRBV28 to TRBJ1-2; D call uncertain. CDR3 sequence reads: CASSLWTPNYGYTF. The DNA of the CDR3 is TGTGCCAGCAGTTTGTGGACGCCCAACTATGGCTACACCTTC.